This T cell receptor (beta chain) was found in a study of cytomegalovirus exposure and HLA in healthy donors. Points from the study as a whole: Among the most significant clusters, several appeared linked to common viral pathogens in a later analysis. Per a later analysis, HLA-associated TCR beta chains showed more clonal expansion than other, equally common TCR beta chains. The study reported that TCR beta sequences accurately predicted HLA-A and HLA-B alleles in most subjects.

Trimming stripped 1 base from V and 3 bases from J, with 14 bases between. The CDR3 consists of 16 residues. Germline V CDR1 and CDR2: SEHNR, FQNEAQ (reference sequence). Concerning this clone itself: Antigen unknown.

In the PCR, 60 Vbeta and 13 Jbeta primers were used. Sequencing used immunoSEQ multiplex PCR; TCRdb keeps in-frame clones, though not all of them. The table lists more than 85,000 clones, 79% of them singletons, with 3.5% to 5% in the top ten. The clonotype comes from a female donor in good health and CMV-seropositive. Sequenced: PBMCs. This chain uses TRBV7-9 with TRBJ2-3; a possible D gene is TRBD2 (5 bases). The CDR3 spells CASSLGSGPLTDTQYF. The CDR3 region has the DNA TGTGCCAGCAGCTTAGGAAGCGGACCTTTAACAGATACGCAGTATTTT.